What follows describes a single T cell receptor (beta chain). The antigen is undetermined. This sample stems from a study of radiation and T cells in renal cell carcinoma. Profiled with immunoSEQ multiplex PCR; TCRdb holds only in-frame clones, not every one. There are 120,000 to 150,000 clones in the sample; over 65% occur only once, and roughly 25% lies in the top ten. Described time point: baseline pretreatment blood. The treatment denotes: 15 Gy SBRT to primary tumor, nephrectomy 4 weeks later. This renal cell carcinoma was of the clear cell type. The V gene's germline CDR1 is SGDLS and CDR2 YYNGEE. After removal of 2 bases from V and 5 bases from J, the junction contained 12 bases not matched to a gene. The CDR3 has 16 residues. Study results and limitations: From baseline, blood top tumor clonotypes peaked at 2 weeks post-radiation.

The sequencing used blood, collected from a patient whose treatment included radiotherapy and nephrectomy. The TCR was taken from a woman between 45 and 65 years old with renal cell carcinoma. The chain is built from TRBV9 and TRBJ2-7; 8 bases are shared with TRBD1. CDR3 amino acids: CASSVDWTGFMNEQYF. The CDR3 nucleotides are TGTGCCAGCAGCGTCGATTGGACAGGGTTTATGAACGAGCAGTACTTC. Combining the CDR3 with reference TRBV9 and TRBJ2-7 gives the whole variable domain DSGVTQTPKHLITATGQRVTLRCSPRSGDLSVYWYQQSLDQGLQFLIQYYNGEERAKGNILERFSAQQFPDLHSELNLSSLELGDSALYFCASSVDWTGFMNEQYFGPGTRLTVT.